This T cell receptor beta chain came from a study of blood T cell repertoires in COVID-19 (dated by TCRdb to about 2020). Regarding the study in general: Samples covering the acute and convalescent phases of COVID-19 were provided by collaborators in the United States, Italy and Spain. The material from the prospective study consisted of cDNA or gDNA derived from T cells, B-cell-depleted T cells, or PBMCs. Deeply sampled blood TCRbeta repertoires from subjects exposed to, actively infected with, or recovered from COVID-19 were included in the dataset. The repertoires were released in a freely available public database intended as a resource for research on the immune response to SARS-CoV-2. The samples were drawn from the first 160 participants of the ongoing ImmuneRACE study and from 1,254 subjects provided by 6 global collaborators. Sample metadata almost always included a de-identified subject ID, COVID-19 status, age in years and sex. Where HLA class I and class II types were available, the types were taken from metadata supplied by the sample provider, not from assay-based typing. General findings and caveats noted by the study authors: The quantity of clinical and demographic metadata differed by source and by participant and was supplied without curation.

Its CDR3 holds 15 amino acids, cysteine through phenylalanine. Only the CDR3 portion is preserved as DNA: 45 bases, with reading frame beginning at the first base. Germline trimming: 0 bases from V, 6 bases from J; junction bases outside gene matches: 7. The germline V gene provides CDR1 SGHVS and CDR2 FQNEAQ. Whole blood was collected in K2EDTA tubes by collaborating institutions according to the institutions' own protocols. For TCRbeta analysis, collaborators shipped samples in one of three forms: frozen whole blood, isolated PBMCs, or DNA extracted from either of those sample types. With regard to this clone: Its recognized antigen is unknown. Base quality data are lacking; no much larger clone is found one base away.

The immunoSEQ Assay, a bias-controlled multiplex PCR, was used to amplify TCRbeta CDR3 regions from genomic DNA. The authors' pipeline ran thus. The number of nucleated cells in each sample was estimated from the amplification of reference gene primers within the assay. To quantify the absolute abundance of each unique TCRbeta CDR3 rearrangement, sequence reads were collapsed and filtered. For each sample, productive Simpson clonality was calculated as the square root of Simpson's diversity index across productive rearrangements. Drawn from immuneACCESS, this table holds only the in-frame rearrangements with V and J called that TCRdb kept. Clones are partly lost; checked studies trace under half to an unresolved V gene and leave the rest unexplained. D and trimming were read from the DNA, whereas the V and J calls and clone size are those reported in that table. This sample comprises about 490,000 clones, 80% to 90% of them detected only once. The ten most abundant clones make up 3% to 4% of the sample.

This receptor was taken from a human donor in a cohort sampled during active COVID-19. The V and J segments used are TRBV7-8 and TRBJ2-7; 8 central nucleotides agree with TRBD2. The sequenced sample was peripheral blood. The CDR3 in this case is CASSLARASGSEQYF. At the DNA level, the sequence is TGTGCCAGCAGCTTAGCAAGAGCTAGCGGGTCCGAGCAGTACTTC.